These 11 T cell receptor beta chains came from one sample sequenced in a study of blood T cell repertoires in COVID-19. Repertoires were generated with immunoSEQ multiplex PCR, while TCRdb's copy carries only in-frame clones and drops some. Of around 310,000 clones in the sample, over 85% were seen once. The sample was PBMCs or T cells enriched from blood (not recorded which). These receptors were taken from a woman aged 25 to 45 who had recovered from COVID-19.

The rearrangement joins TRBV5-1 to TRBJ1-3; D gene unclear. V was clipped by 2 bases and J by 0 bases, with 12 bases between them. Germline-derived CDR1 and CDR2 are SGHRS and YFSETQ. The CDR3 contains 16 residues. CDR3 residues: CASSLTAGGSGNTIYF. CDR3 DNA: TGCGCCAGCAGCTTAACTGCTGGAGGCTCTGGAAACACCATATATTTT.

This rearrangement joins TRBV28 to TRBJ2-7, with 9 bases that match TRBD1. The CDR3 extends over 15 amino acids. From germline, CDR1 is MDHEN and CDR2 SYDVKM. V lost 5 bases, J lost 4 bases, and 9 bases stayed unmatched. The chain's CDR3 is CASSDHRGLGYEQYF. Here the CDR3 DNA reads TGTGCCAGCAGTGATCACAGGGGGCTCGGGTACGAGCAGTACTTC.

The CDR3 reads CASSLAGDTEAFF. The CDR3 region has the DNA TGTGCCAGCAGCTTAGCAGGGGACACTGAAGCTTTCTTT. J is TRBJ1-1 and V is TRBV7-3; D perhaps matches TRBD1 (6 bases). The V end was cut by 2 bases, the J end by 3 bases, with 7 bases between. This CDR3 is built from 13 residues. From germline, CDR1 is SGHTA and CDR2 FQGTGA.

This sequence joins TRBV11-2 and TRBJ2-3; 11 bases match TRBD2. V lost 1 base, J lost 6 bases, and 9 bases stayed unmatched. This CDR3 is 17 amino acids long. Germline assignment: CDR1 SGHAT and CDR2 FQNNGV. CDR3 bases: TGTGCCAGCAGCTTAGTAGGTAGCGGGAGGGCCCCGGATACGCAGTATTTT. It yields the protein CASSLVGSGRAPDTQYF.

V gene TRBV21-1 combines with J gene TRBJ1-6; the table's D gene call, TRBD1, was not cross checked with the DNA. TRBV21-1 represents a pseudogene. The CDR3 is 17 residues long. The CDR3 reads CASSKVERQDYNSPLHF. Written as DNA, the CDR3 is TGTGCCAGCAGCAAAGTAGAGCGACAGGACTATAATTCACCCCTCCACTTT.

This chain connects TRBV4-1 to TRBJ1-4; D gene unclear. Looked up from germline, CDR1 is MGHRA and CDR2 is YSYEKL. The CDR3 loop spans 16 amino acids. Trimming removed 0 bases from V and 7 bases from J, with 15 bases in between. CDR3: CASSQDRGLGVEKLFF. In nucleotides, the CDR3 is TGCGCCAGCAGCCAAGATCGAGGGTTGGGTGTTGAAAAACTGTTTTTT.

The gene calls are TRBV10-3 and TRBJ2-5; TRBD2 matches 10 bases. CDR1 is ENHRY, CDR2 SYGVKD, per germline. Trimming removed 3 bases from V and 1 base from J; junction bases left unmatched: 2. The CDR3 has 15 residues. The CDR3 here is CAISELAGSQETQYF. In nucleotides, the CDR3 is TGTGCCATCAGTGAACTAGCGGGAAGCCAAGAGACCCAGTACTTC.

The table lists this clone with a count of one. The V and J genes are TRBV9 and TRBJ2-5; D call uncertain. The CDR3 runs 13 residues. Germline values: CDR1 SGDLS, CDR2 YYNGEE. Between the trimmed V and J ends, which lost 4 bases and 0 bases, there was a span of 7 bases. The CDR3 loop is CASSSQYQETQYF. In DNA, the CDR3 is TGTGCCAGCAGCTCCCAGTACCAAGAGACCCAGTACTTC.

The chain recombines TRBV11-2 with TRBJ2-1; D is unclear. The ends were cut back, 3 bases at V and 9 bases at J, with 9 bases in the middle. This CDR3 has 12 amino acids. Germline loops: CDR1 SGHAT, CDR2 FQNNGV. This CDR3 is CASSFSWSEQFF. The DNA of the CDR3 is TGTGCCAGCAGCTTCTCGTGGAGTGAGCAGTTCTTC.

The CDR3 DNA reads as TGTGCCAGCAGCTTCGGAGCGCTAAGCTCCTACGAGCAGTACTTC. It is translated as CASSFGALSSYEQYF. This chain connects TRBV11-3 to TRBJ2-7; no firm D call. Trimming cost V 3 bases and J 0 bases, with 12 bases left between them. This CDR3 spans 15 amino acids. Germline CDR1 reads SGHNT; CDR2 reads YENEEA.

The chain carries TRBV7-9 and TRBJ1-6; D uncertain. Trimming stripped 1 base from V and 13 bases from J, with 8 bases between. The CDR3 has 12 amino acids. Germline lookup yields CDR1 SEHNR and CDR2 FQNEAQ (reference sequence). CDR3 sequence reads: CASSLGGLPLHF. For the CDR3, the DNA is TGTGCCAGCAGCTTAGGAGGGCTGCCCCTCCACTTT.